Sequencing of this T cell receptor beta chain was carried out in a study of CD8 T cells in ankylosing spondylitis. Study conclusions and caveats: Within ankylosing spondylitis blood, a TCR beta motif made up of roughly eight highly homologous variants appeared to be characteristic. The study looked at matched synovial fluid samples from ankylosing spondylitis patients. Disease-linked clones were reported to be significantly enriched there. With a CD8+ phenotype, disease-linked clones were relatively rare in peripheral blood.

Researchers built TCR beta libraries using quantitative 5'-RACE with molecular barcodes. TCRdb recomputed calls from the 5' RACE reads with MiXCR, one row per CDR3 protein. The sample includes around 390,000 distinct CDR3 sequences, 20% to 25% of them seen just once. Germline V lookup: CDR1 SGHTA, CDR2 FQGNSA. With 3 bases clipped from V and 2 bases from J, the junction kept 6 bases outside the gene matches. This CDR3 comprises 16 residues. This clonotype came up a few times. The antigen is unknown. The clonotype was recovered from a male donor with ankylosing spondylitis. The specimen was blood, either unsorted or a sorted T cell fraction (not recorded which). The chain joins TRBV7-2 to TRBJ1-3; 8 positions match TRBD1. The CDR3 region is CASSLTSTGAGNTIYF. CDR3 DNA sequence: TGTGCCAGCAGCTTGACGTCGACAGGGGCTGGAAACACCATATATTTT.